The clone carrying this T cell receptor (beta chain) was seen only once. The libraries were made with immunoSEQ v3.0 at survey level. Some clones are missing from TCRdb's copy, which holds only in-frame ones; the method was immunoSEQ multiplex PCR. Here the sample spans under 30,000 clones, around 88% being singletons. CDR1 is LNHDA and CDR2 is SQIVND in the germline V gene (reference sequence). V was trimmed by 4 bases and J by 4 bases, leaving 14 bases between them. The CDR3 sequence is 15 residues long. This sample stems from a study of long-term antiretroviral therapy in people with HIV. This rearrangement joins TRBV19 to TRBJ1-5; TRBD1 might be the D (5 bases). This TCR came from a man aged 18-30 years with HIV. Sequences were derived from unsorted PBMCs, sampled 3 years after starting antiretroviral therapy. CDR3 loop: CASSTPAGPNQPQHF. For the CDR3, the DNA is TGTGCCAGTAGTACTCCGGCAGGGCCAAATCAGCCCCAGCATTTT.